This T cell receptor beta chain came from a study of CD8 T cells in Susac syndrome. Reverse transcription of about 0.45 to 1 ug RNA was carried out with random hexamers. Each CDR3 protein gets one entry after TCRdb re-called the immunoSEQ multiplex PCR reads with MiXCR. The sample gives roughly 220,000 distinct CDR3 sequences, 94% of which show up once; under 0.2% is in the top ten. CDR3 length: 12 amino acids. The germline gives CDR1 MNHEY, CDR2 SVGEGT. V was clipped by 4 bases and J by 9 bases, with 12 bases between them. The V gene is TRBV6-2 or TRBV6-3, the J gene TRBJ1-1; D is perhaps TRBD1 (6 bases). The sequenced material came from CD4+ T cells from PBMCs. This TCR derives from a human donor with Susac syndrome. Here the CDR3 reads CASSSTGIKAFF. CDR3 in DNA: TGTGCCAGCAGTTCCACAGGGATTAAAGCTTTCTTT.